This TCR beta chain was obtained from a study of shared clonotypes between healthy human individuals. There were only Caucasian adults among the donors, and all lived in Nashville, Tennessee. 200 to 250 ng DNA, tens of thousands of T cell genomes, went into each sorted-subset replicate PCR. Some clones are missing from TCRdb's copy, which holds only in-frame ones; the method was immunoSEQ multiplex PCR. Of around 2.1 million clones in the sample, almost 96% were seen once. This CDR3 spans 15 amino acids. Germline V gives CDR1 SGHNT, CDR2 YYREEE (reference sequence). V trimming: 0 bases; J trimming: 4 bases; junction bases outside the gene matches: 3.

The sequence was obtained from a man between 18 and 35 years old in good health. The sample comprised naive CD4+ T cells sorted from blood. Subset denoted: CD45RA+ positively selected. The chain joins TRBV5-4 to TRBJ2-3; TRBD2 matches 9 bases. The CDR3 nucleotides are TGTGCCAGCAGCTTGGGAATAGCGGGAGCAGATACGCAGTATTTT. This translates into CASSLGIAGADTQYF.